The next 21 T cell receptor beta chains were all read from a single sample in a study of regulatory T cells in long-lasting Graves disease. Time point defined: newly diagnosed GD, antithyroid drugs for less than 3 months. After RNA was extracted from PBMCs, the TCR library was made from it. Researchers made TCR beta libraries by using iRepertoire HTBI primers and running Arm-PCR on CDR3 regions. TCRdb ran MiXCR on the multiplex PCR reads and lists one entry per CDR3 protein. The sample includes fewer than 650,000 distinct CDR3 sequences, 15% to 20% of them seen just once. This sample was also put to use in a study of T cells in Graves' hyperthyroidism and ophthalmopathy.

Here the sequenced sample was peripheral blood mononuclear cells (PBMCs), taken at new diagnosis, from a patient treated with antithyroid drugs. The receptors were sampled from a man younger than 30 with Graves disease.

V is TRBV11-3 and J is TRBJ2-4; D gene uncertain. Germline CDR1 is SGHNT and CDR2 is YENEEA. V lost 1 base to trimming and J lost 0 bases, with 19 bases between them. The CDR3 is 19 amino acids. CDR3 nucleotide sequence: TGTGCCAGCAGCTTAGTCGGCCGCCGAAATAATCTAGCCAAAAACATTCAGTACTTC. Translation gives CASSLVGRRNNLAKNIQYF.

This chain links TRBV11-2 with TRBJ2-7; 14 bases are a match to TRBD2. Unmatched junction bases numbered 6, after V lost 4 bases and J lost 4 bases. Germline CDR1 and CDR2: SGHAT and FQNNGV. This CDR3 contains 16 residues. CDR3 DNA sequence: TGTGCCAGCAGCTCCCGGGGACTAGCGGGAGCTTACGAGCAGTACTTC. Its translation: CASSSRGLAGAYEQYF. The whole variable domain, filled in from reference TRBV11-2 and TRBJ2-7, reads EAGVAQSPRYKIIEKRQSVAFWCNPISGHATLYWYQQILGQGPKLLIQFQNNGVVDDSQLPKDRFSAERLKGVDSTLKIQPAKLEDSAVYLCASSSRGLAGAYEQYFGPGTRLTVT.

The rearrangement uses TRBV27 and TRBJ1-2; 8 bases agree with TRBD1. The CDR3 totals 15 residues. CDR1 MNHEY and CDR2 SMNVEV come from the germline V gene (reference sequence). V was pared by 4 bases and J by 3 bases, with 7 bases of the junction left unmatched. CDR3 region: CASSSRTGSYYGYTF. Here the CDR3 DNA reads TGTGCCAGCAGTTCGCGGACAGGGAGCTACTATGGCTACACCTTC.

CDR3 bases: TGTGCCAGCAGCGACTCCCGACTGCGGGGTACGCGGGAGGGCCGCGAGACCCAGTACTTC. Translation: CASSDSRLRGTREGRETQYF. This chain links TRBV7-2 with TRBJ2-5; 9 bases agree with TRBD2. The V gene end was trimmed by 5 bases and the J gene end by 5 bases; junction bases not matched to a gene: 24. There are 20 residues in the CDR3. Germline V lookup: CDR1 SGHTA, CDR2 FQGNSA.

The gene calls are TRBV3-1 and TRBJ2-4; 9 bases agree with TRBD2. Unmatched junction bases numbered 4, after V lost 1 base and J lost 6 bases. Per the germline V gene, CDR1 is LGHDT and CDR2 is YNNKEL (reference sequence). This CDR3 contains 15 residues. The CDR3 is CASSQGAGGPNIQYF. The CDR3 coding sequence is TGTGCCAGCAGCCAAGGAGCGGGAGGTCCAAACATTCAGTACTTC.

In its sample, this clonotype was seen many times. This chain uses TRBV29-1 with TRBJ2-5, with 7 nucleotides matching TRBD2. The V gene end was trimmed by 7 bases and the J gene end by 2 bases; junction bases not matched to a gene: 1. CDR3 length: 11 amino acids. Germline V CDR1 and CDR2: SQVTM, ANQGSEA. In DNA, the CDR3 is TGCAGCGGGGGGGGACAAGAGACCCAGTACTTC. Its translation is CSGGGQETQYF. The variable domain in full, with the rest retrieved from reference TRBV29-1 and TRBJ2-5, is SAVISQKPSRDICQRGTSLTIQCQVDSQVTMMFWYRQQPGQSLTLIATANQGSEATYESGFVIDKFPISRPNLTFSTLTVSNMSPEDSSIYLCSGGGQETQYFGPGTRLLVL.

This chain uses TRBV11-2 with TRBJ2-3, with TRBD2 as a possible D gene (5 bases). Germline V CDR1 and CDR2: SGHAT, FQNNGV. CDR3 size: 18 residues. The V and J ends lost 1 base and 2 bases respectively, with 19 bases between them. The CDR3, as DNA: TGTGCCAGCAGCTTAGGGGGAGCCTTTTCAATCCTCACAGATACGCAGTATTTT. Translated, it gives CASSLGGAFSILTDTQYF.

The DNA for the CDR3 is TGTGCCAGCAGTTATGGGGACGCCCACGAGCAGTACTTC. This codes for CASSYGDAHEQYF. This chain uses TRBV27 with TRBJ2-7; D tentatively reads TRBD1 or TRBD2 (5 bases each). V was shortened by 4 bases and J by 5 bases, with 12 bases between the two germline ends. From germline, CDR1 is MNHEY and CDR2 SMNVEV (reference sequence). The CDR3 loop spans 13 amino acids.

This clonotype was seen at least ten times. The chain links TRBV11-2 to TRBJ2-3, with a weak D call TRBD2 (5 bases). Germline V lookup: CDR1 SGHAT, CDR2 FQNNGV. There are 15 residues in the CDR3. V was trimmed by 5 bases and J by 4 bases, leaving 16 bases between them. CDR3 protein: CASSVGRPGADTQYF. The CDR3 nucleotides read TGTGCCAGCAGCGTAGGACGTCCCGGGGCAGATACGCAGTATTTT.

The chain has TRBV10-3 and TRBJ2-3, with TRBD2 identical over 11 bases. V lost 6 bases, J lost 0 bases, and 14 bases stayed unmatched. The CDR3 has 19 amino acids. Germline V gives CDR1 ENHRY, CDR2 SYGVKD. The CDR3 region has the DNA TGTGCCATCAGGGGAACGAGGACTAGCGGGTCCTCTAGCACAGATACGCAGTATTTT. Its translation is CAIRGTRTSGSSSTDTQYF.

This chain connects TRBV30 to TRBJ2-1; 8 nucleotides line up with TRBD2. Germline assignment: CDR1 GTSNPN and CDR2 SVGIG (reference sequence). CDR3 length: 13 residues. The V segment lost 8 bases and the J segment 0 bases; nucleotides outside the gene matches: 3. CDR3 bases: TGTGCCGCCGCGGGGGGCTCCTACAATGAGCAGTTCTTC. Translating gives CAAAGGSYNEQFF.

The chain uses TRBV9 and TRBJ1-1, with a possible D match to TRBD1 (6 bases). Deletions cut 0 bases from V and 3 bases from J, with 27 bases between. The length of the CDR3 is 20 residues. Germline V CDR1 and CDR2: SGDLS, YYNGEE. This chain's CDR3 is CASSVGKERGAEPFHTEAFF. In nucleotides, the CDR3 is TGTGCCAGCAGCGTAGGAAAAGAGCGGGGGGCCGAGCCCTTTCACACTGAAGCTTTCTTT. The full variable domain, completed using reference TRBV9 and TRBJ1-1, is DSGVTQTPKHLITATGQRVTLRCSPRSGDLSVYWYQQSLDQGLQFLIQYYNGEERAKGNILERFSAQQFPDLHSELNLSSLELGDSALYFCASSVGKERGAEPFHTEAFFGQGTRLTVV.

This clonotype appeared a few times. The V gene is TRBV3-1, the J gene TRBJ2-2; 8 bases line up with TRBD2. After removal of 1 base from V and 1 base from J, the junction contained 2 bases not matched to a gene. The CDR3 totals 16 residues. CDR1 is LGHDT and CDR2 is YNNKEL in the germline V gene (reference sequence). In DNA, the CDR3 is TGTGCCAGCAGCCAAGGGCTAGCGGGGAACACCGGGGAGCTGTTTTTT. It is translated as CASSQGLAGNTGELFF.

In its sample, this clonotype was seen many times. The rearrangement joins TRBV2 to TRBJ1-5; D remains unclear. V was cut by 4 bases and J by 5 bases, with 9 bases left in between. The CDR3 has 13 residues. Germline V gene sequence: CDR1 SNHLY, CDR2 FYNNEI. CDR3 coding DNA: TGTGCCAGCAGTGGGACGGCAGATCAGCCCCAGCATTTT. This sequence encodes CASSGTADQPQHF.

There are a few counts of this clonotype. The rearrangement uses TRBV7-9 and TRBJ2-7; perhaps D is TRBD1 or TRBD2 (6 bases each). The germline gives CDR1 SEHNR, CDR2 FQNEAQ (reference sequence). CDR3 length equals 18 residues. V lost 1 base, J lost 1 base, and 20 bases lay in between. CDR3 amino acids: CASSLGPGAGTISYEQYF. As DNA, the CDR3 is TGTGCCAGCAGCTTAGGTCCGGGGGCCGGGACCATTTCCTACGAGCAGTACTTC.

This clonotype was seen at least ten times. CDR3 loop: CASTRRGQGNNEQYF. In DNA, the CDR3 is TGTGCCAGCACCCGACGGGGACAGGGGAACAACGAGCAGTACTTC. This rearrangement joins TRBV12-3 or TRBV12-4 to TRBJ2-7; TRBD1 agrees at 10 bases. The V gene end was trimmed by 7 bases and the J gene end by 5 bases; junction bases not matched to a gene: 11. The CDR3 extends over 15 amino acids.

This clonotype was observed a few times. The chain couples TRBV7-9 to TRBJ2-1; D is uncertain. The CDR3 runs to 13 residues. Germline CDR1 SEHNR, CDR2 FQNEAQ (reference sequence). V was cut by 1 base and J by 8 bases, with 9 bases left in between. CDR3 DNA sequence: TGTGCCAGCAGCTTAGTCGCGGCGCATGAGCAGTTCTTC. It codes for CASSLVAAHEQFF.

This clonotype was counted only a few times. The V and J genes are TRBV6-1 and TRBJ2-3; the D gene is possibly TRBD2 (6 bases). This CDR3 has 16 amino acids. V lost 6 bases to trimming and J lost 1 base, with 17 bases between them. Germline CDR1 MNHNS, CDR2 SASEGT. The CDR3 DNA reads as TGTGCCAGCAGACGGGGAGTGGGACTTGGCACAGATACGCAGTATTTT. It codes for CASRRGVGLGTDTQYF.

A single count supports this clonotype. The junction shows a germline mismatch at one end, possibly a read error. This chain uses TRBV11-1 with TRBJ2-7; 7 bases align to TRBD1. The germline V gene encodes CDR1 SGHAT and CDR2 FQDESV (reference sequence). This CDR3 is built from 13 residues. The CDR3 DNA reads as TGTGCCAGCACTATTAGGGGGCACTACGAGCATTACTTC. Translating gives CASTIRGHYEHYF. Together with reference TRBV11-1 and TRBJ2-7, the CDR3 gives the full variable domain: EAEVAQSPRYKITEKSQAVAFWCDPISGHATLYWYRQILGQGPELLVQFQDESVVDDSQLPKDRFSAERLKGVDSTLKIQPAELGDSAMYLCASTIRGHYEHYFGPGTRLTVT.

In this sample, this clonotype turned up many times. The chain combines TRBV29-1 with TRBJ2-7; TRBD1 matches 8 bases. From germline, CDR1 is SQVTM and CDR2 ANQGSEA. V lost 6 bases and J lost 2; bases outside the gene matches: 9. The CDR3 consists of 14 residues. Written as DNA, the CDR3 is TGCAGCGTCGTTAGGGGGGACAGGACCTACGAGCAGTACTTC. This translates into CSVVRGDRTYEQYF.

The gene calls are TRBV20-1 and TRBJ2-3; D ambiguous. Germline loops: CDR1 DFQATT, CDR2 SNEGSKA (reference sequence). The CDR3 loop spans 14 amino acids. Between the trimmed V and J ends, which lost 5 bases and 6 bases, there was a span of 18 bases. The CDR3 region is CSAPTGFALDTQYF. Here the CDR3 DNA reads TGCAGTGCTCCGACTGGTTTTGCTTTGGATACGCAGTATTTT.